This T cell receptor beta chain was found in a study of OX40 agonist ivuxolimab in advanced cancers. Study information: Ivuxolimab was delivered to patients intravenously every 2 weeks at doses spanning 0.01 to 10 mg/kg. The study's findings and limits: Averaging showed that CD8+ T cells had more expanded clones than CD4+ did.

As to this clone: The antigen remains unidentified.

This table comes from immunoSEQ multiplex PCR, and its TCRdb copy is limited to in-frame clones, with some not included. The table includes tens of thousands of clones, 85% to 90% detected once. In germline, CDR1 is SGHRS, CDR2 YFSETQ. The V segment lost 4 bases and the J segment 3 bases; nucleotides outside the gene matches: 9. The length of the CDR3 is 15 residues. V usage is TRBV5-1 and J usage is TRBJ1-2, with 7 bases that match TRBD1. This sequence was found in an adult with an advanced solid tumor such as melanoma, head and neck, liver or kidney cancer. Sequenced material: CD4+ or CD8+ T cells sorted from blood, taken in a trial of the OX40 agonist ivuxolimab. CDR3 in DNA: TGCGCCAGCAGCCCCGACGTAGGGGGCGACTATGGCTACACCTTC. Amino acids: CASSPDVGGDYGYTF.